This T cell receptor beta chain emerged from a study of identical twins. Overall study findings and caveats: A cross-sectional statistical analysis, not follow-up of the same donors, supported the conclusions.

This clonotype turned up a few times. No antigen is known for it. One junction end does not reproduce the germline sequence, and a read error may be involved. Germline CDR1 is SGHAT and CDR2 is FQNNGV. The CDR3 contains 12 residues. TCRdb independently ran MiXCR on the 5' RACE reads; one entry per CDR3 protein. Of about 530,000 distinct CDR3 sequences listed, about 16% were seen once; the top ten hold roughly 0.46%. The same sample was also used in a study of yellow fever vaccine responses in identical twins.

This clonotype was sampled from a woman between 18 and 29 years old in good health. This chain connects TRBV11-2 to TRBJ2-4; 8 bases match TRBD1. Sequenced: CD4+ T cells sorted from blood. CDR3 protein: CASSRRTGFPHF. CDR3 sequence (DNA): TGTGCCAGCAGCAGACGGACAGGGTTTCCACACTTC.